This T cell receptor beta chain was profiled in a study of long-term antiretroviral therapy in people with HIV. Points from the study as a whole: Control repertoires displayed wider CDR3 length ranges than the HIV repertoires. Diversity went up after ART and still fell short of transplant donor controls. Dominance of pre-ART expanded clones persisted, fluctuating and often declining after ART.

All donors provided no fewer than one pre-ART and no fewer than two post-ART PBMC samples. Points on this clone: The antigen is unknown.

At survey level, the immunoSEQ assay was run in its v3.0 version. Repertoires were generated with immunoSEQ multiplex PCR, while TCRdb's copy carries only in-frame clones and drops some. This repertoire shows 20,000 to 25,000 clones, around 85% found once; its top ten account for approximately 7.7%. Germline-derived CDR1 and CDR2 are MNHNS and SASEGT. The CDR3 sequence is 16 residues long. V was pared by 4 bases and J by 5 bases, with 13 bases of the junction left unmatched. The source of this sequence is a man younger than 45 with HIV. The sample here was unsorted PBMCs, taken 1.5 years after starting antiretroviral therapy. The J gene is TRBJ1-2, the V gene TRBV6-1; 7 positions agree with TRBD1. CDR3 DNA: TGTGCCAGCAGTGTCTCCCGGGACAGCGGCTCTTATGGCTACACCTTC. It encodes CASSVSRDSGSYGYTF.